Reported below is one TCR beta chain. Its target is not known. This specimen comes from a study of vaccination effects on CD4 cells after COVID-19. Study-level information: Antigen-specific CD4+ T cell clonotypes were called by their expansion after viral peptide-pool culture in ViraFEST. As their vaccination, participants received two doses of either BNT162b2 or mRNA-1273. Whole-study findings and limits: Cross-reactivity toward common cold coronaviruses was confined to only 1 of 255 vaccine-induced clones in healthy vaccinees.

From germline, CDR1 is KGHSH and CDR2 LQKENI. V shed 3 bases and J shed 3 bases, with 8 bases lying between them. This CDR3 has 13 amino acids. The repertoire was sequenced with immunoSEQ multiplex PCR; TCRdb's copy has only in-frame clones and lacks some. Of 30,000 or so clones in the sample, 70% were seen once. Culture lasted about 11 days before CD4+ T cell isolation. This sequence joins TRBV18 and TRBJ2-5; D is tentatively TRBD1 or TRBD2 (5 bases each). This sequence was found in a human donor who received a COVID-19 vaccine. This specimen was CD4+ T cells from PBMCs cultured without peptide, taken before COVID-19 vaccination. This chain's CDR3 is CASSPMGEETQYF. The DNA of the CDR3 is TGTGCCAGCTCACCTATGGGGGAAGAGACCCAGTACTTC.